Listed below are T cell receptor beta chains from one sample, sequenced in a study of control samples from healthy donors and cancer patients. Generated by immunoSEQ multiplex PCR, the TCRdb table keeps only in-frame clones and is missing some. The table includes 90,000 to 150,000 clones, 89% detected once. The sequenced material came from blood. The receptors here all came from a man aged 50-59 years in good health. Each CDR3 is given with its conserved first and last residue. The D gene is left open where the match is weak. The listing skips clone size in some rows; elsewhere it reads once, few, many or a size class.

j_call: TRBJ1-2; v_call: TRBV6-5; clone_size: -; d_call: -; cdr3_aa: CASSYRANYGYTF; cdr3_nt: TGTGCCAGCAGTTACAGGGCTAACTATGGCTACACCTTC
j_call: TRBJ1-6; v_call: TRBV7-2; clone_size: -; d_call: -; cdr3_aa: CASSLARGSNSPLHF; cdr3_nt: TGTGCCAGCAGCTTAGCACGCGGATCTAATTCACCCCTCCACTTT
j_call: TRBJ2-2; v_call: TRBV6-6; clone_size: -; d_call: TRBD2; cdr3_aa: CASAAGGRGELFF; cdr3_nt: TGTGCCAGCGCAGCGGGGGGGCGCGGGGAGCTGTTTTTT
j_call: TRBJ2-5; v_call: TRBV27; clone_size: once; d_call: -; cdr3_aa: CASRVRGALETQYF; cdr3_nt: TGTGCCAGCCGCGTCCGGGGGGCATTGGAGACCCAGTACTTC
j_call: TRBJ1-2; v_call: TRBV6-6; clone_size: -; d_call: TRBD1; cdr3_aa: CASSWDRSYGYTF; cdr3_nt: TGTGCCAGCAGTTGGGACAGGTCCTATGGCTACACCTTC
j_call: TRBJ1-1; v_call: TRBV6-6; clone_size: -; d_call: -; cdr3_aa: CASRETGNTEAFF; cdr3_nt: TGTGCCAGCAGGGAAACAGGGAACACTGAAGCTTTCTTT
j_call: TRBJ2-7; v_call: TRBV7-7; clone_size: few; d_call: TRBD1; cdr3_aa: CASSPDRERSEQYF; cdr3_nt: TGTGCCAGCAGCCCCGACAGGGAGCGAAGTGAGCAGTACTTC
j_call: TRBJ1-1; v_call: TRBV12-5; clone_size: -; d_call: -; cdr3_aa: CASGFGQNTEAFF; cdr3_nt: TGTGCTAGTGGTTTTGGACAGAACACTGAAGCTTTCTTT
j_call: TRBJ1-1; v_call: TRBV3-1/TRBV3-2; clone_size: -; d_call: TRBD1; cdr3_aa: CASREQGFTEAFF; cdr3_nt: TGTGCCAGCAGAGAACAGGGGTTCACTGAAGCTTTCTTT
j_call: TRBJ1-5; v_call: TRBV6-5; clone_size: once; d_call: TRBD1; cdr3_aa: CASSTGTGLNQPQHF; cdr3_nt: TGTGCCAGCAGTACCGGGACAGGGCTCAATCAGCCCCAGCATTTT
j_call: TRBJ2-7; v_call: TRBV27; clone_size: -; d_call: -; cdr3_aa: CASKLTGYGEQYF; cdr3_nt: TGTGCCAGCAAATTAACAGGGTACGGCGAGCAGTACTTC
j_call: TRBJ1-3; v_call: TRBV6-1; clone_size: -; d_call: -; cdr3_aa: CASSEGSNTIYF; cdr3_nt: TGTGCCAGCAGTGAGGGCTCGAACACCATATATTTT
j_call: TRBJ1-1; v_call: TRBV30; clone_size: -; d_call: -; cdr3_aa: CAWSLLGRGTEAFF; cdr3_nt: TGTGCCTGGAGTTTGCTGGGAAGGGGCACTGAAGCTTTCTTT
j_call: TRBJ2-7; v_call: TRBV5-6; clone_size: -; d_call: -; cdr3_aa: CASSTPADGIPSYEQYF; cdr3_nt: TGTGCCAGCAGCACCCCGGCGGACGGAATTCCCTCCTACGAGCAGTACTTC
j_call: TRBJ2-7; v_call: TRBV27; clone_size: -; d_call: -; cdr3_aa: CASSPTDSPYEQYF; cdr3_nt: TGTGCCAGCAGTCCTACGGACTCGCCCTACGAGCAGTACTTC
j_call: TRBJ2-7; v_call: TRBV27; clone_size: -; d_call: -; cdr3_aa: CASSPPRDRSYEQYF; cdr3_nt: TGTGCCAGCAGTCCCCCCCGCGACAGGTCCTACGAGCAGTACTTC
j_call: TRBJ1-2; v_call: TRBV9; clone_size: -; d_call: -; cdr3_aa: CASSERPDRPRRGYTF; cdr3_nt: TGTGCCAGCAGCGAGAGGCCCGACAGGCCGAGGCGCGGCTACACCTTC
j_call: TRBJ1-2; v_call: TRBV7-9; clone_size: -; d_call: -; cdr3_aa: CASSLGDGSNGYTF; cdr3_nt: TGTGCCAGCAGCTTAGGGGACGGGAGTAATGGCTACACCTTC
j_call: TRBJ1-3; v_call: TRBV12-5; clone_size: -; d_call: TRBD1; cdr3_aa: CASGPGQGGNTIYF; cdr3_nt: TGTGCTAGTGGTCCCGGACAGGGAGGAAACACCATATATTTT
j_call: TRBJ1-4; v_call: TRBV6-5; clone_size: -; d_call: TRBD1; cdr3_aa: CASSYFQGAREKLFF; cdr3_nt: TGTGCCAGCAGTTACTTTCAGGGGGCGCGGGAAAAACTGTTTTTT
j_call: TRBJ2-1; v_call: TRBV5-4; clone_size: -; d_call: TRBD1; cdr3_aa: CASREGQGEVNEQFF; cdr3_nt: TGTGCCAGCAGAGAGGGACAGGGAGAAGTCAATGAGCAGTTCTTC
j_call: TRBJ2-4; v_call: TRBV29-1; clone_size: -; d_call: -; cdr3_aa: CSGRAKNIQYF; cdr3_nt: TGCAGCGGCCGAGCCAAAAACATTCAGTACTTC
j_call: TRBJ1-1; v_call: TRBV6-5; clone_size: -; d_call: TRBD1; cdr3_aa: CASSYSFRGQTEAFF; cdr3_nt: TGTGCCAGCAGTTACTCGTTCAGGGGGCAAACTGAAGCTTTCTTT
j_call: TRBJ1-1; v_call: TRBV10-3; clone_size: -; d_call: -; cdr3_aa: CAISEPGWGNTEAFF; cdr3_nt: TGTGCCATCAGTGAGCCGGGGTGGGGGAACACTGAAGCTTTCTTT